Below are 16 T cell receptor beta chains sequenced from a single sample in a study of T cell changes during pregnancy in multiple sclerosis. Sequencing used immunoSEQ multiplex PCR; TCRdb keeps in-frame clones, though not all of them. This sample has 100,000 or so clones, with 92% found just once. Sequences were derived from peripheral blood, sampled after pregnancy. The receptors stem from a female donor with multiple sclerosis, enrolled in a pregnancy study.

This sequence joins TRBV29-1 and TRBJ2-7; D perhaps matches TRBD2 (5 bases). V lost 4 bases, J lost 4 bases, and 14 bases lay in between. This CDR3 is 13 amino acids long. CDR1 is SQVTM, CDR2 ANQGSEA, per germline. The CDR3 DNA reads as TGCAGCGTTGCCTTGGGCGGGCTTTACGAGCAGTACTTC. Translation: CSVALGGLYEQYF.

In its sample, this clone was seen once. The rearrangement links TRBV27 to TRBJ2-7; 7 bases are a match to TRBD1. Germline CDR1 is MNHEY and CDR2 is SMNVEV (reference sequence). CDR3 size: 14 residues. V lost 6 bases and J lost 2; bases outside the gene matches: 7. The CDR3 DNA reads as TGTGCCAGCAGCAGAGACAGGGTCGCCTACGAGCAGTACTTC. It translates to CASSRDRVAYEQYF.

V gene TRBV5-1 combines with J gene TRBJ1-1; 9 bases match TRBD1. The CDR3 runs to 16 residues. Germline assignment: CDR1 SGHRS and CDR2 YFSETQ. Germline trimming cut 1 base from V and 4 bases from J; bases unmatched to any gene: 8. The CDR3 spells CASSLIPGQGITEAFF. The CDR3 DNA follows: TGCGCCAGCAGCTTGATCCCGGGACAGGGAATCACTGAAGCTTTCTTT.

The chain has TRBV27 and TRBJ1-2, with TRBD1 as a possible D gene (5 bases). This CDR3 has 15 residues. Trimming took 0 bases from V and 3 from J, leaving 11 bases between them. Germline V CDR1 and CDR2: MNHEY, SMNVEV (reference sequence). The CDR3 reads CASSLSSGSHYGYTF. Written as DNA, the CDR3 is TGTGCCAGCAGTTTATCTTCAGGGTCCCACTATGGCTACACCTTC.

This chain joins TRBV7-9 and TRBJ1-4; no firm D call. Germline values: CDR1 SEHNR, CDR2 FQNEAQ (reference sequence). The V end lost 0 bases, the J end lost 8 bases, and 10 bases lay between the germline ends. The CDR3 is made up of 14 amino acids. The CDR3 spells CASSLAGRSEKLFF. The CDR3 DNA sequence: TGTGCCAGCAGCTTAGCCGGAAGGAGCGAAAAACTGTTTTTT.

Concerning this clone: Distinct nucleotide sequences in the sample also encode this CDR3. This chain joins TRBV9 and TRBJ2-5; possibly TRBD1 for D (5 bases). The V end was cut by 0 bases, the J end by 5 bases, with 11 bases between. CDR1 SGDLS and CDR2 YYNGEE come from the germline V gene. The CDR3 totals 14 residues. The CDR3 coding sequence is TGTGCCAGCAGCGTAGGGGCAGGGCAGGAGACCCAGTACTTC. Its translation is CASSVGAGQETQYF.

The V call is TRBV7-8, the J call TRBJ2-5; 7 bases align to TRBD2. CDR3 length: 14 residues. Germline V gives CDR1 SGHVS, CDR2 FQNEAQ. The V segment lost 5 bases and the J segment 2 bases; nucleotides outside the gene matches: 5. The CDR3 sequence: CASSRRDYQETQYF. CDR3 sequence (DNA): TGTGCCAGCAGCCGCCGGGACTATCAAGAGACCCAGTACTTC.

The chain links TRBV11-3 to TRBJ2-1; D is unresolved. The CDR3 loop spans 13 amino acids. In germline, CDR1 is SGHNT, CDR2 YENEEA. V was shortened by 5 bases and J by 4 bases, with 9 bases between the two germline ends. CDR3 nucleotide sequence: TGTGCCAGCAGCCTTATGAGTTACAATGAGCAGTTCTTC. Translated, it gives CASSLMSYNEQFF.

This chain uses TRBV14 with TRBJ1-1; 8 bases line up with TRBD1. V shed 3 bases, J shed 3 bases, and the junction held 6 bases outside the gene matches. Germline V CDR1 and CDR2: SGHDN, FVKESK. CDR3 length equals 15 residues. As DNA, the CDR3 is TGTGCCAGCAGCCAGAGGACAGGGAGGTACACTGAAGCTTTCTTT. Residues: CASSQRTGRYTEAFF. The full variable domain, in which reference TRBV14 and TRBJ1-1 provide the parts outside the CDR3, is EAGVTQFPSHSVIEKGQTVTLRCDPISGHDNLYWYRRVMGKEIKFLLHFVKESKQDESGMPNNRFLAERTGGTYSTLKVQPAELEDSGVYFCASSQRTGRYTEAFFGQGTRLTVV.

The V gene is TRBV28, the J gene TRBJ2-1, with 11 bases that match TRBD2. Germline V CDR1 and CDR2: MDHEN, SYDVKM. Germline trimming cut 8 bases from V and 8 bases from J; bases unmatched to any gene: 8. This CDR3 spans 14 amino acids. CDR3 in DNA: TGTGCCAGCGGAACTAGCGGGAGTGTCCATGAGCAGTTCTTC. The encoded protein is CASGTSGSVHEQFF.

V and J are TRBV19 and TRBJ1-4; D call uncertain. The ends were cut back, 5 bases at V and 2 bases at J, with 15 bases in the middle. CDR3 length equals 16 residues. Looked up from germline, CDR1 is LNHDA and CDR2 is SQIVND (reference sequence). This CDR3 is CASSRRAGRTNEKLFF. The CDR3 DNA sequence: TGTGCCAGTAGTCGACGGGCGGGAAGGACTAATGAAAAACTGTTTTTT.

The chain recombines TRBV4-1 with TRBJ2-3; 10 bases are shared with TRBD2. J was trimmed by 8 bases and V by 0 bases; bases with no gene match: 14. The CDR3 consists of 18 residues. The germline V gene encodes CDR1 MGHRA and CDR2 YSYEKL. CDR3 sequence reads: CASSQERGLAGASGTQYF. For the CDR3, the DNA is TGCGCCAGCAGCCAAGAGCGAGGTCTAGCGGGAGCCTCTGGTACGCAGTATTTT.

The chain is built from TRBV7-2 and TRBJ2-7; D remains ambiguous. With 1 base removed from V and 3 bases from J, the gap between germline ends came to 13 bases. This CDR3 is built from 15 residues. Germline CDR1 SGHTA, CDR2 FQGNSA. CDR3 sequence: CASSLEEGGSYEQYF. CDR3 nucleotide sequence: TGTGCCAGCAGCTTAGAAGAAGGCGGCAGCTACGAGCAGTACTTC.

V gene TRBV7-2 combines with J gene TRBJ2-1; D is undetermined. The CDR3 runs 15 residues. Trimming pared 5 bases from V and 12 bases from J, leaving 23 bases between. Germline-derived CDR1 and CDR2 are SGHTA and FQGNSA. DNA for the CDR3: TGTGCCAGCAGCCGTAAGGTTACCCAAGACCGCGGGCAGTTCTTC. This codes for CASSRKVTQDRGQFF.

The CDR3 loop reads CASSSAGLPYNEQFF. For the CDR3, the DNA is TGTGCCAGCAGTTCCGCGGGCCTCCCCTACAATGAGCAGTTCTTC. The chain recombines TRBV6-6 with TRBJ2-1, with D tentatively TRBD2 (5 bases). Germline assignment: CDR1 MNHNY and CDR2 SVGAGI (reference sequence). V was clipped by 4 bases and J by 2 bases, with 12 bases between them. This CDR3 region has 15 residues.

The chain joins TRBV30 to TRBJ2-2; maybe TRBD2 (6 bases). V dropped 5 bases and J dropped 7 bases, with 8 bases sitting between them. The CDR3 sequence is 11 residues long. Germline CDR1 and CDR2: GTSNPN and SVGIG (reference sequence). The CDR3: CAWWGVGELFF. DNA of the CDR3: TGTGCCTGGTGGGGGGTCGGGGAGCTGTTTTTT.